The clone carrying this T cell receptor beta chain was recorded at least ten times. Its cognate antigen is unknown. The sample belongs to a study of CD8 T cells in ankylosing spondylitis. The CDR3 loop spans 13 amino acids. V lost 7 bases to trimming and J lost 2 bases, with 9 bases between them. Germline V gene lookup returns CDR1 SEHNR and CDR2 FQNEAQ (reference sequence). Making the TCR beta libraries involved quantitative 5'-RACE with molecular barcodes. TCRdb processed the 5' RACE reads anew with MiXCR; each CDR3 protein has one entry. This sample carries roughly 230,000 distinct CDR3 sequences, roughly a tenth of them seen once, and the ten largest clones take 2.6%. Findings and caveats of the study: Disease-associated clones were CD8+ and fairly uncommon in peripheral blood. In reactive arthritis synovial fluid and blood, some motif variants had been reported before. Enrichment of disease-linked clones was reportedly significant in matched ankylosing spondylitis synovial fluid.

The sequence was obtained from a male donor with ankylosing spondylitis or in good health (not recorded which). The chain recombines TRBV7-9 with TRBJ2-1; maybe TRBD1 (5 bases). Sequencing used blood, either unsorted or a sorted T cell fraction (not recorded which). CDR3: CASTMDTYNEQFF. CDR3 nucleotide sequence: TGTGCCAGCACCATGGACACCTACAATGAGCAGTTCTTC.